The 27 T cell receptor beta chains below were found in one sample sequenced in a study of shared clonotypes between healthy human individuals. The table came from immunoSEQ multiplex PCR; TCRdb's copy has only in-frame clones and leaves some out. The data show roughly 2 million clones, just under 95% seen once. Naive CD8 cells lacked CD45RO and underwent positive selection for CCR7, leaving out terminally differentiated effector memory CD45RA+ cells. Sequenced: naive CD8+ T cells sorted from blood. Receptors were obtained from a man between 18 and 35 years old in good health.

The chain joins TRBV5-4 to TRBJ1-1, with unresolved D. Between the trimmed V and J ends, which lost 0 bases and 5 bases, there was a span of 8 bases. Germline values: CDR1 SGHNT, CDR2 YYREEE (reference sequence). The CDR3 loop spans 13 amino acids. CDR3 in DNA: TGTGCCAGCAGCTTGGGGGCAGAAACTGAAGCTTTCTTT. Its translation: CASSLGAETEAFF.

For this clone: The junction does not match germline at one end; this may be a read error. The CDR3 sequence is CASSLDLGSPPQHF. Here the CDR3 DNA reads TGTGCCAGCAGCCTAGACCTAGGCTCTCCGCCCCAGCATTTT. The V gene is TRBV11-2, the J gene TRBJ1-5; D is uncertain. CDR1 is SGHAT, CDR2 FQNNGV, per germline. CDR3 length equals 14 residues.

The chain couples TRBV6-5 to TRBJ2-7; D is perhaps TRBD1 (6 bases). The CDR3 has 13 amino acids. With 3 bases removed from V and 3 bases from J, the gap between germline ends came to 9 bases. CDR1 and CDR2 from the germline V gene are MNHEY and SVGAGI. The CDR3 loop reads CASSYQGNYEQYF. CDR3 nucleotide sequence: TGTGCCAGCAGTTATCAGGGGAACTACGAGCAGTACTTC.

This chain connects TRBV6-5 to TRBJ2-2; a weak D match, TRBD1 (5 bases). CDR1 MNHEY and CDR2 SVGAGI come from the germline V gene. V was trimmed by 7 bases and J by 7 bases, leaving 13 bases between them. CDR3 length: 13 amino acids. CDR3 loop: CASKRQGYGELFF. The CDR3 DNA is TGTGCCAGCAAAAGGCAGGGATACGGGGAGCTGTTTTTT.

The V and J genes are TRBV4-1 and TRBJ2-7; D unresolved. The CDR3 covers 15 residues. V lost 2 bases and J 3 bases, leaving 14 bases between the germline ends. The germline V gene has CDR1 MGHRA and CDR2 YSYEKL. This chain's CDR3 is CASSQQDSGNYEQYF. CDR3 in DNA: TGCGCCAGCAGCCAACAAGACTCGGGTAACTACGAGCAGTACTTC.

The chain combines TRBV5-1 with TRBJ2-7; D is unclear. Germline-derived CDR1 and CDR2 are SGHRS and YFSETQ. V was cut by 7 bases and J by 9 bases, with 8 bases left in between. The CDR3 consists of 9 residues. DNA for the CDR3: TGCGCCAGCCCGTGGGGGCAGTACTTC. It yields the protein CASPWGQYF.

V and J are TRBV10-2 and TRBJ2-5; TRBD2 aligns across 7 bases. V lost 4 bases and J lost 5; bases outside the gene matches: 7. Looked up from germline, CDR1 is WSHSY and CDR2 is SAAADI. The CDR3 covers 14 residues. CDR3 amino acids: CASSGAGSRETQYF. CDR3 DNA: TGCGCCAGCAGTGGAGCGGGGTCAAGGGAGACCCAGTACTTC.

The table lists this clone with a count of one. The chain carries TRBV2 and TRBJ1-6; TRBD1 agrees at 9 bases. The CDR3 runs to 15 residues. Trimming removed 5 bases from V and 6 bases from J; junction bases left unmatched: 5. Per the germline V gene, CDR1 is SNHLY and CDR2 is FYNNEI. The CDR3: CASSWTGDLNSPLHF. CDR3 coding DNA: TGTGCCAGCAGTTGGACAGGGGACCTTAATTCACCCCTCCACTTT.

V is TRBV4-1 and J is TRBJ2-1, with D tentatively TRBD2 (5 bases). The V and J ends lost 6 bases and 8 bases respectively, with 17 bases between them. There are 14 residues in the CDR3. Germline-derived CDR1 and CDR2 are MGHRA and YSYEKL. The CDR3 DNA is TGCGCCAGCAGTCAGCTTGGGGAGTTCTATGAGCAGTTCTTC. It encodes CASSQLGEFYEQFF.

Points on this clone: In the same sample, other DNA sequences code for this CDR3. The chain combines TRBV2 with TRBJ1-4; D is possibly TRBD1 (5 bases). Looked up from germline, CDR1 is SNHLY and CDR2 is FYNNEI. The CDR3 loop spans 14 amino acids. Trimming stripped 2 bases from V and 5 bases from J, with 9 bases between. The CDR3 sequence is CASSEWGSNEKLFF. The CDR3, as DNA: TGTGCCAGCAGTGAATGGGGGTCCAATGAAAAACTGTTTTTT.

The chain recombines TRBV5-6 with TRBJ2-7; maybe TRBD1 (5 bases). The CDR3 is made up of 13 amino acids. Germline CDR1 is SGHDT and CDR2 is YYEEEE. Trimming shortened V by 4 bases and J by 4 bases, and 12 bases separated the two germline ends. The CDR3 DNA sequence: TGTGCCAGCAGCGGTGAAGGGGTTTACGAGCAGTACTTC. This codes for CASSGEGVYEQYF.

The chain uses TRBV10-3 and TRBJ2-7; TRBD2 matches 13 bases. This CDR3 has 17 amino acids. Germline CDR1 and CDR2: ENHRY and SYGVKD. The J segment lost 1 base and the V segment lost 11 bases, leaving 14 bases of the junction unmatched. CDR3 in amino acids: CASNGGTSGTLSYEQYF. As DNA, the CDR3 is TGTGCCTCAAATGGGGGGACTAGCGGGACTCTTTCCTACGAGCAGTACTTC.

About this clone itself: Other DNA variants within this sample encode the same CDR3. The chain recombines TRBV28 with TRBJ1-5, with D maybe TRBD1 (5 bases). Germline-derived CDR1 and CDR2 are MDHEN and SYDVKM. With 3 bases removed from V and 4 bases from J, the gap between germline ends came to 7 bases. CDR3 length equals 13 residues. CDR3 nucleotide sequence: TGTGCCAGCAGTTTTGAGGGGAATCAGCCCCAGCATTTT. Encoded protein: CASSFEGNQPQHF.

This rearrangement joins TRBV28 to TRBJ2-3; 14 bases align to TRBD2. The junction had 4 bases not matched to a gene; V was cut back by 5 bases and J by 0 bases. The CDR3 is 17 amino acids. The germline V gene encodes CDR1 MDHEN and CDR2 SYDVKM. CDR3 bases: TGTGCCAGCAGTGGGACTAGCGGGGGACCCAGCACAGATACGCAGTATTTT. Translation: CASSGTSGGPSTDTQYF.

The chain carries TRBV5-4 and TRBJ2-7, with D perhaps matching TRBD2 (6 bases). This CDR3 is built from 15 residues. V lost 3 bases to trimming and J lost 0 bases, with 13 bases between them. Germline V CDR1 and CDR2: SGHNT, YYREEE (reference sequence). In nucleotides, the CDR3 is TGTGCCAGCAGCTATAGCGGTTCAAGCTCCTACGAGCAGTACTTC. This codes for CASSYSGSSSYEQYF.

The chain recombines TRBV2 with TRBJ2-7, with D maybe TRBD2 (5 bases). Germline loops: CDR1 SNHLY, CDR2 FYNNEI. V dropped 3 bases and J dropped 0 bases, with 15 bases sitting between them. The CDR3 loop spans 16 amino acids. The DNA for the CDR3 is TGTGCCAGCAGTGAGTACGAGGGCGTGTCCTCCTACGAGCAGTACTTC. This gives the protein CASSEYEGVSSYEQYF.

The V gene is TRBV6-5, the J gene TRBJ2-7; D ambiguous. This CDR3 contains 15 residues. V was clipped by 6 bases and J by 4 bases, with 19 bases between them. Per germline, CDR1 MNHEY and CDR2 SVGAGI. The CDR3 loop is CASSPDRGSGYEQYF. Written as DNA, the CDR3 is TGTGCCAGCAGCCCCGACCGAGGCTCAGGTTACGAGCAGTACTTC.

This chain joins TRBV2 and TRBJ2-5, with D perhaps matching TRBD1 (6 bases). CDR3 length: 15 amino acids. The V and J ends lost 1 base and 5 bases respectively, with 14 bases between them. Germline V gene sequence: CDR1 SNHLY, CDR2 FYNNEI. The CDR3 nucleotides are TGTGCCAGCAGTGAAGAGGCAGGGGCCGTGGAGACCCAGTACTTC. This gives the protein CASSEEAGAVETQYF.

In nucleotides, the CDR3 is TGTGCCACCAGCAGAGATTCGGATGGCAGGGCCCAGCATTTT. Its protein is CATSRDSDGRAQHF. The J gene is TRBJ1-5, the V gene TRBV15, with D perhaps TRBD1 (5 bases). Germline CDR1 reads LNHNV; CDR2 reads YYDKDF (reference sequence). The CDR3 sequence is 14 residues long. V lost 0 bases to trimming and J lost 11 bases, with 14 bases between them.

This rearrangement joins TRBV5-1 to TRBJ1-2; the match to TRBD1 covers 7 bases. The CDR3 has 21 residues. With 4 bases clipped from V and 6 bases from J, the junction kept 30 bases outside the gene matches. Germline-derived CDR1 and CDR2 are SGHRS and YFSETQ. This CDR3 reads CASSGGTDPPIWEGVKDGYTF. The CDR3 DNA follows: TGCGCCAGCAGCGGCGGGACAGACCCACCGATCTGGGAAGGGGTAAAAGATGGCTACACCTTC.

This chain joins TRBV5-6 and TRBJ2-3; D is undetermined. V lost 4 bases and J lost 6, with 6 bases in between. This CDR3 has 11 amino acids. Germline lookup yields CDR1 SGHDT and CDR2 YYEEEE. The CDR3 DNA is TGTGCCAGCAGCGTGGGGGATACGCAGTATTTT. It translates to CASSVGDTQYF.

This chain connects TRBV19 to TRBJ2-1; the match to TRBD2 covers 8 bases. From germline, CDR1 is LNHDA and CDR2 SQIVND (reference sequence). The CDR3 extends over 17 amino acids. The V segment lost 2 bases and the J segment 7 bases; nucleotides outside the gene matches: 13. The CDR3 loop is CASSIYPREGVQNEQFF. The CDR3 region has the DNA TGTGCCAGTAGTATATACCCCCGGGAGGGTGTCCAAAATGAGCAGTTCTTC. Looking up the rest from reference TRBV19 and TRBJ2-1 gives the full variable domain: DGGITQSPKYLFRKEGQNVTLSCEQNLNHDAMYWYRQDPGQGLRLIYYSQIVNDFQKGDIAEGYSVSREKKESFPLTVTSAQKNPTAFYLCASSIYPREGVQNEQFFGPGTRLTVL.

V gene TRBV19 combines with J gene TRBJ2-7; no clear D. CDR1 is LNHDA and CDR2 is SQIVND in the germline V gene (reference sequence). The V and J ends lost 8 bases and 3 bases respectively, with 14 bases between them. The length of the CDR3 is 13 residues. This CDR3 is CASGFGADYEQYF. The CDR3, as DNA: TGTGCCAGTGGTTTTGGCGCTGACTACGAGCAGTACTTC.

The rearrangement links TRBV29-1 to TRBJ1-2; D may be TRBD1 (5 bases). Germline V gene sequence: CDR1 SQVTM, CDR2 ANQGSEA. Trimming left V 7 bases short and J 6 bases short, with 12 bases between. CDR3 size: 11 residues. CDR3 sequence (DNA): TGCAGCGCTGGGGACGACGATGGCTACACCTTC. Protein sequence: CSAGDDDGYTF.

This sequence joins TRBV27 and TRBJ1-6; 8 nucleotides agree with TRBD1. The CDR3 contains 15 residues. Germline CDR1 reads MNHEY; CDR2 reads SMNVEV (reference sequence). J gave up 7 bases and V 6 bases, and 8 bases lay outside the gene matches. CDR3 bases: TGTGCCAGCAGGGCGGCAGGGGGCTTCAATTCACCCCTCCACTTT. It translates to CASRAAGGFNSPLHF.

Comments on this clone: Other DNA sequences in this specimen translate into the identical CDR3. J is TRBJ2-7 and V is TRBV30; no definite D call. The CDR3 covers 13 residues. Looked up from germline, CDR1 is GTSNPN and CDR2 is SVGIG (reference sequence). The ends were cut back, 0 bases at V and 3 bases at J, with 9 bases in the middle. The CDR3 protein is CAWSVRSSYEQYF. The DNA of the CDR3 is TGTGCCTGGAGTGTACGGTCCAGCTACGAGCAGTACTTC.

The chain has TRBV30 and TRBJ2-7, with D perhaps TRBD1 or TRBD2 (5 bases each). V shed 0 bases and J shed 3 bases, with 9 bases lying between them. Germline values: CDR1 GTSNPN, CDR2 SVGIG (reference sequence). This CDR3 is 13 amino acids long. CDR3 bases: TGTGCCTGGAGTGTAGGGGAGATCTACGAGCAGTACTTC. This codes for CAWSVGEIYEQYF. The full variable domain, in which reference TRBV30 and TRBJ2-7 provide the parts outside the CDR3, is SQTIHQWPATLVQPVGSPLSLECTVEGTSNPNLYWYRQAAGRGLQLLFYSVGIGQISSEVPQNLSASRPQDRQFILSSKKLLLSDSGFYLCAWSVGEIYEQYFGPGTRLTVT.